This TCR beta chain was recovered during a study of T cells expressing NK-cell markers. Study overall: Investigators obtained TCR beta repertoires from sorted CD3+CD56+NKG2C+, CD3+CD56+NKG2C- and CD3+CD56-NKG2C+ T cells. With respect to HCMV, most of the eight sequenced donors were seropositive, and one was seronegative.

Germline CDR1 reads SGHDN; CDR2 reads FVKESK. The CDR3 consists of 17 residues. With the 5' RACE reads reprocessed, TCRdb shows one record per CDR3 protein and no DNA. This table lists a few hundred thousand distinct CDR3 sequences. The chain combines TRBV14 with TRBJ2-2; the D call from TCRdb, TRBD2, cannot be confirmed without DNA. Sequenced sample: blood T cells: a sorted CD56 or NKG2C T cell subset, CD4+ or CD8+ T cells, or bulk PBMC T cells (not recorded which). The receptor was isolated from a man aged 18-75 years in good health. CDR3 region: CASSQGRIGINTGELFF.